A selection of T cell receptor beta chains follows, all from one sample in a study of cytomegalovirus exposure and HLA in healthy donors. Libraries were prepared by immunoSEQ multiplex PCR; TCRdb keeps only in-frame clonotypes and omits some of them. Among about 210,000 clones listed, over 60% were seen once. The specimen was PBMCs. These receptors were obtained from a male donor in good health and CMV-seronegative. Both conserved end residues are part of each CDR3. D genes are given only for firm matches. Clone size is shown for a subset of rows, as once, few, many or a class of expanded clone.

d_gene: .; len: 13; j_gene: TRBJ1-2; abundance: .; v_gene: TRBV2; CDR3nt: TGTGCCAGCAGTGACAGGTCGAGCTATGGCTACACCTTC; CDR3aa: CASSDRSSYGYTF
d_gene: TRBD1; len: 12; j_gene: TRBJ2-7; abundance: once; v_gene: TRBV29-1; CDR3nt: TGCAGCGCGGCGACAGGGGGCCTCGAGCAGTACTTC; CDR3aa: CSAATGGLEQYF
d_gene: TRBD1; len: 16; j_gene: TRBJ2-1; abundance: .; v_gene: TRBV9; CDR3nt: TGTGCCAGCAGCGTAGAAGGGGGCAGCTCCTACAATGAGCAGTTCTTC; CDR3aa: CASSVEGGSSYNEQFF
d_gene: .; len: 13; j_gene: TRBJ2-7; abundance: .; v_gene: TRBV25-1; CDR3nt: TGTGCCAGCAGTGAACTCGGCTCCTACGAGCAGTACTTC; CDR3aa: CASSELGSYEQYF
d_gene: TRBD1; len: 20; j_gene: TRBJ2-6; abundance: .; v_gene: TRBV18; CDR3nt: TGTGCCAGCTCACCCCTGACAGGGGAAGCCATACCATCTGGGGCCAACGTCCTGACTTTC; CDR3aa: CASSPLTGEAIPSGANVLTF
d_gene: .; len: 13; j_gene: TRBJ1-5; abundance: .; v_gene: TRBV6-1; CDR3nt: TGTGCCAGCAGGGTACAGGAGAATCAGCCCCAGCATTTT; CDR3aa: CASRVQENQPQHF
d_gene: TRBD2; len: 12; j_gene: TRBJ2-7; abundance: once; v_gene: TRBV29-1; CDR3nt: TGCAGCGTTGGACTAGCGGGAGGCGAGCAGTACTTC; CDR3aa: CSVGLAGGEQYF
d_gene: TRBD1; len: 13; j_gene: TRBJ2-1; abundance: .; v_gene: TRBV29-1; CDR3nt: TGCAGCGCTAGACAGGGGGGGTACAATGAGCAGTTCTTC; CDR3aa: CSARQGGYNEQFF
d_gene: .; len: 12; j_gene: TRBJ2-3; abundance: .; v_gene: TRBV5-1; CDR3nt: TGCGCCAGCAGCACGGGCGGGGATACGCAGTATTTT; CDR3aa: CASSTGGDTQYF
d_gene: .; len: 16; j_gene: TRBJ2-1; abundance: once; v_gene: TRBV19; CDR3nt: TGTGCCAGTAGTAGAGAACCGGGGGGCCTCCAGAATGAGCAGTTCTTC; CDR3aa: CASSREPGGLQNEQFF
d_gene: .; len: 13; j_gene: TRBJ2-1; abundance: .; v_gene: TRBV11-3; CDR3nt: TGTGCCAGCAGCTTAGAAACTAACAATGAGCAGTTCTTC; CDR3aa: CASSLETNNEQFF
d_gene: TRBD1; len: 14; j_gene: TRBJ2-2; abundance: .; v_gene: TRBV4-1; CDR3nt: TGCGCCAGCGGACAGGGGACGAACACCGGGGAGCTGTTTTTT; CDR3aa: CASGQGTNTGELFF
d_gene: .; len: 14; j_gene: TRBJ1-2; abundance: .; v_gene: TRBV28; CDR3nt: TGTGCCAGCAGTTTGAATACTGAGTACTATGGCTACACCTTC; CDR3aa: CASSLNTEYYGYTF
d_gene: TRBD1; len: 14; j_gene: TRBJ1-2; abundance: .; v_gene: TRBV6-5; CDR3nt: TGTGCCAGCAGTTACCCCGGACAGGGTGGCGGCTACACCTTC; CDR3aa: CASSYPGQGGGYTF
d_gene: .; len: 16; j_gene: TRBJ2-5; abundance: once; v_gene: TRBV18; CDR3nt: TGTGCCAGCTCTGACCCCTCCCGGACTCAAGAAGAGACCCAGTACTTC; CDR3aa: CASSDPSRTQEETQYF
d_gene: TRBD1; len: 14; j_gene: TRBJ2-1; abundance: .; v_gene: TRBV27; CDR3nt: TGTGCCAGCAGTTTGGACAGGGGTGGAAATGAGCAGTTCTTC; CDR3aa: CASSLDRGGNEQFF
d_gene: TRBD1; len: 15; j_gene: TRBJ1-1; abundance: .; v_gene: TRBV13; CDR3nt: TGTGCCAGCAGCTCCACTGGACAGGGGGCTGAGGAAGCTTTCTTT; CDR3aa: CASSSTGQGAEEAFF
d_gene: .; len: 15; j_gene: TRBJ1-1; abundance: .; v_gene: TRBV18; CDR3nt: TGTGCCAGCCCACCACGCAGGGTGATGAACACTGAAGCTTTCTTT; CDR3aa: CASPPRRVMNTEAFF
d_gene: TRBD1; len: 18; j_gene: TRBJ1-2; abundance: .; v_gene: TRBV9; CDR3nt: TGTGCCAGCAGCGTAGGAGGGGTGACAGGGTGGAATGGCTATGGCTACACCTTC; CDR3aa: CASSVGGVTGWNGYGYTF
d_gene: TRBD1; len: 17; j_gene: TRBJ2-1; abundance: .; v_gene: TRBV4-3; CDR3nt: TGCGCCAGCAGCCACCGAAATGGCGGGACAGGGGACAATGAGCAGTTCTTC; CDR3aa: CASSHRNGGTGDNEQFF
d_gene: .; len: 15; j_gene: TRBJ2-7; abundance: .; v_gene: TRBV5-1; CDR3nt: TGCGCCAGCAGCCAGACCGGGGTGGGGACCTACGAGCAGTACTTC; CDR3aa: CASSQTGVGTYEQYF
d_gene: .; len: 13; j_gene: TRBJ2-3; abundance: .; v_gene: TRBV13; CDR3nt: TGTGCCAGCAGCGTAATAGCTGGAGATACGCAGTATTTT; CDR3aa: CASSVIAGDTQYF
d_gene: .; len: 13; j_gene: TRBJ2-3; abundance: .; v_gene: TRBV6-5; CDR3nt: TGTGCCAGCAGTTACATGCGGGGTGATACGCAGTATTTT; CDR3aa: CASSYMRGDTQYF
d_gene: TRBD1; len: 14; j_gene: TRBJ2-3; abundance: .; v_gene: TRBV5-4; CDR3nt: TGTGCCAGCAGCTTGGGAGGGGGCGCAGATACGCAGTATTTT; CDR3aa: CASSLGGGADTQYF
d_gene: .; len: 11; j_gene: TRBJ1-4; abundance: once; v_gene: TRBV10-2; CDR3nt: TGCGCCGCGGGGTCGGGTGAAAAACTGTTTTTT; CDR3aa: CAAGSGEKLFF
d_gene: .; len: 16; j_gene: TRBJ2-4; abundance: .; v_gene: TRBV2; CDR3nt: TGTGCCAGCAGTGGTACAGGCCTCTGGGGCAAAAACATTCAGTACTTC; CDR3aa: CASSGTGLWGKNIQYF
d_gene: .; len: 15; j_gene: TRBJ1-2; abundance: once; v_gene: TRBV5-1; CDR3nt: TGCGCCAGCAGCTTGAGCGGCACCGCTAACTATGGCTACACCTTC; CDR3aa: CASSLSGTANYGYTF